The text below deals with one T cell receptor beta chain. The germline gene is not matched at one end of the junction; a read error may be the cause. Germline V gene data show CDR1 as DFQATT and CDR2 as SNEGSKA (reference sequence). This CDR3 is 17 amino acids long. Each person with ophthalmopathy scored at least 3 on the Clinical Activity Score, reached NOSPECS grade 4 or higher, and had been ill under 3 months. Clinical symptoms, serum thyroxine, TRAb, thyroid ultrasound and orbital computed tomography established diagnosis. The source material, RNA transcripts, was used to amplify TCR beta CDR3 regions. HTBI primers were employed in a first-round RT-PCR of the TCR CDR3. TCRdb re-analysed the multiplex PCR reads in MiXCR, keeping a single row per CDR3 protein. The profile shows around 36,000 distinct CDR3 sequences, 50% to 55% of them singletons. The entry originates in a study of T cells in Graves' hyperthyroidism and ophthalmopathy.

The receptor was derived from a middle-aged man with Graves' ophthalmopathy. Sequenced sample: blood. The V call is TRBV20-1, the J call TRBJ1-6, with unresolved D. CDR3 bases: TGCAGTGCTAGAGGGGCGCGTTTTGGAGGAAGCAATTCACCCCTCCACTTC. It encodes CSARGARFGGSNSPLHF.